This TCR beta chain was found in a study of blood T cells in healthy people across ages. Across the whole study: Using template switching, researchers captured about one barcoded beta molecule for each two T cells.

Researchers isolated at least 7 million PBMCs per sample. Combining a sample-barcoded 5' primer with a J-beta primer mix, a second PCR ran for roughly 7 to 12 cycles. A template-switch adaptor with 12 random nucleotides tagged each cDNA molecule. From the 5' RACE reads, TCRdb called clonotypes with MiXCR, one entry per CDR3 protein. This repertoire shows roughly 1.7 million distinct CDR3 sequences, around 35% found once; its top ten account for approximately 11%. The sequenced sample was blood. This clonotype originated in a woman aged 25 to 45 in good health.

This CDR3 is CSASKGQGVANEQFF. CDR3 nucleotide sequence: TGCAGTGCCTCCAAGGGGCAGGGCGTCGCGAATGAGCAGTTCTTC. The rearrangement uses TRBV20-1 and TRBJ2-1, with D possibly matching TRBD1 (5 bases). Per the germline V gene, CDR1 is DFQATT and CDR2 is SNEGSKA (reference sequence). This CDR3 contains 15 residues. V dropped 6 bases and J dropped 7 bases, with 22 bases sitting between them.